This TCR beta chain was found in a study of T cells in Graves' hyperthyroidism and ophthalmopathy. Background on the study: It was at initial diagnosis, before any treatment, that peripheral blood was collected.

V was shortened by 7 bases and J by 1 base, with 13 bases between the two germline ends. This CDR3 is built from 14 residues. Germline V gene sequence: CDR1 SEHNR, CDR2 FQNEAQ (reference sequence). Amplified TCR beta CDR3 regions derived from RNA transcripts. Researchers ran a first-round RT-PCR on the TCR CDR3 using the HTBI primer set. TCRdb reanalysed the multiplex PCR reads using MiXCR and keeps one entry per CDR3 protein. The sample holds a few hundred thousand distinct CDR3 sequences, approximately 15% seen once. In the ophthalmopathy cohort, Clinical Activity Score was at least 3, NOSPECS grade at least 4, and duration under 3 months. Diagnostic decisions used clinical symptoms, serum thyroxine and TRAb, thyroid ultrasound and orbital computed tomography. Ten or more counts support this clonotype. Its antigen is currently unknown. Whole-study findings and limits: Among thyroid clonotypes expanded above 0.001, most also appeared in blood.

The sequenced material came from blood. The V gene is TRBV7-9, the J gene TRBJ1-1; D gene uncertain. The sequence derives from a woman in her 40s with Graves' ophthalmopathy. The DNA of the CDR3 is TGTGCCAGCACTACACTCCGCCCGAACACTGAAGCTTTCTTT. It specifies CASTTLRPNTEAFF.